These T cell receptor beta chains were read from a single sample in a study of T cell changes during pregnancy in multiple sclerosis. Measured with immunoSEQ multiplex PCR; TCRdb has only the in-frame clones, and not every one. Among 45,000 to 55,000 clones, approximately 94% were seen once, and the ten largest hold approximately 5%. Sequenced here: CD8+ T cells from peripheral blood mononuclear cells, sampled before pregnancy. The receptors originated from a female donor with multiple sclerosis, enrolled in a pregnancy study. CDR3s include the opening cysteine and the closing phenylalanine or tryptophan. Each record gives: J gene, V gene, CDR3 length, D gene, clone size, CDR3 DNA, CDR3 protein. A D gene is named only where the DNA matches it firmly. Some rows mark clone size as missing; the rest say once, few, many or name a class of expanded clone.

>TRBJ2-1|TRBV11-1|16|.|.
TGTGCCAGCAGCTTAGAGGGGATCCCGCTCTACAATGAGCAGTTCTTC
CASSLEGIPLYNEQFF
>TRBJ2-3|TRBV30|13|.|once
TGTGCCTGGAATACAGGTAGCACAGATACGCAGTATTTT
CAWNTGSTDTQYF
>TRBJ2-1|TRBV7-8|16|TRBD2|.
TGTGCCAGCAGCCCGCCCACTAGCGGGAGAAGCAATGAGCAGTTCTTC
CASSPPTSGRSNEQFF
>TRBJ2-7|TRBV7-9|17|TRBD1|once
TGTGCCAGCAGCCTGGGGGAGAAACAGGGGAACTCCTACGAGCAGTACTTC
CASSLGEKQGNSYEQYF
>TRBJ1-1|TRBV5-1|13|TRBD1|.
TGCGCCAGCAGCTGGGACAGCGGGACTGAAGCTTTCTTT
CASSWDSGTEAFF
>TRBJ1-5|TRBV6-5|14|.|.
TGTGCCAGCAGTTTCGGGTCCGGAAATCAGCCCCAGCATTTT
CASSFGSGNQPQHF
>TRBJ2-7|TRBV7-2|15|TRBD2|.
TGTGCCAGCAGCCCCACGGGGGGTAGCTCCTACGAGCAGTACTTC
CASSPTGGSSYEQYF
>TRBJ2-7|TRBV7-9|14|TRBD1|.
TGTGCCAGCAGTTTCGGGACAGGGGGCGACGAGCAGTACTTC
CASSFGTGGDEQYF
>TRBJ1-1|TRBV2|13|.|few
TGTGCCAGCAGTGAAGGCAGGAACACTGAAGCTTTCTTT
CASSEGRNTEAFF
>TRBJ2-1|TRBV7-2|17|.|.
TGTGCCAGCAGCTTAAACGTCAGGCTCCTATCAGACAATGAGCAGTTCTTC
CASSLNVRLLSDNEQFF
>TRBJ2-1|TRBV29-1|13|.|.
TGCAGCGTAGACCCCCGGGACAAGGTTGAGCAGTTCTTC
CSVDPRDKVEQFF
>TRBJ2-1|TRBV4-2|17|TRBD2|.
TGTGCCAGCAGCCAAGACAACCCCCGACTAGCTTACAATGAGCAGTTCTTC
CASSQDNPRLAYNEQFF
>TRBJ2-7|TRBV5-1|15|.|.
TGCGCCAGCAGCTTGACCCCGGAGGGTTCCTACGAGCAGTACTTC
CASSLTPEGSYEQYF
>TRBJ1-5|TRBV7-8|12|.|.
TGTGCCAGCAGCTTACGGGTTCAGCCCCAGCATTTT
CASSLRVQPQHF
>TRBJ2-3|TRBV19|17|TRBD2|.
TGTGCCAGTAGTGTACTAGCGGGAGGGCCAAGCACAGATACGCAGTATTTT
CASSVLAGGPSTDTQYF
>TRBJ2-7|TRBV5-5|13|.|.
TGTGCCAGCAGCCTTGGTAGCTCCTACGAGCAGTACTTC
CASSLGSSYEQYF
>TRBJ2-7|TRBV6-5|16|TRBD2|.
TGTGCCAGCAGTTACTCGCCAGCGGGAGAAGGGGACGAGCAGTACTTC
CASSYSPAGEGDEQYF
>TRBJ1-1|TRBV10-2|14|.|.
TGCGCCAGCAGTGAATTGGGGCGGGGCACTGAAGCTTTCTTT
CASSELGRGTEAFF
>TRBJ1-5|TRBV6-4|14|.|.
TGTGCCACCACAAGGGGGTTGGAAAATCAGCCCCAGCATTTT
CATTRGLENQPQHF
>TRBJ1-2|TRBV19|14|.|.
TGTGCCAGTAGGCAACAGGGTCTTAACTATGGCTACACCTTC
CASRQQGLNYGYTF
>TRBJ2-1|TRBV19|13|.|.
TGTGCCAGTAGTGTCAACAGGGTAAATGAGCAGTTCTTC
CASSVNRVNEQFF
>TRBJ2-3|TRBV27|15|.|once
TGTGCCAGCAGTTTAAGGCCAGGGGTTACAGATACGCAGTATTTT
CASSLRPGVTDTQYF
>TRBJ2-7|TRBV2|16|TRBD2|.
TGTGCCAGCCAAACTAGCGGGACCAACGGCTACTACGAGCAGTACTTC
CASQTSGTNGYYEQYF
>TRBJ2-1|TRBV7-9|14|.|once
TGTGCCAGCAGCTTGTTACAGGGTTCCCGTGAGCAGTTCTTC
CASSLLQGSREQFF
>TRBJ1-1|TRBV9|14|.|.
TGTGCCAGCAGCGAGGGCCTGGGGAGCACTGAAGCTTTCTTT
CASSEGLGSTEAFF
>TRBJ2-1|TRBV19|13|.|.
TGTGCCAGTAGTATTGCTACGTACAATGAGCAGTTCTTC
CASSIATYNEQFF